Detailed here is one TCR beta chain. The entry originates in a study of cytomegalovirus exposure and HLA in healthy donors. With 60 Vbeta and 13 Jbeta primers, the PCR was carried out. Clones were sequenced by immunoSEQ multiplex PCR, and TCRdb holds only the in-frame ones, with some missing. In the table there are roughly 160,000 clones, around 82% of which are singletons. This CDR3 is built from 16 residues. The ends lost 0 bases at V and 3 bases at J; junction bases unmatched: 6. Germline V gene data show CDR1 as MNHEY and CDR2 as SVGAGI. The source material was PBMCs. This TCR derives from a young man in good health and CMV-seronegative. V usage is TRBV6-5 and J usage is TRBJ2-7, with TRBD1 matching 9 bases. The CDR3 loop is CASSYSPGQGRYEQYF. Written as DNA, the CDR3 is TGTGCCAGCAGTTACTCACCGGGACAGGGACGCTACGAGCAGTACTTC.